A selection of T cell receptor beta chains follows, all from one sample in a study of cytomegalovirus exposure and HLA in healthy donors. Assay: immunoSEQ multiplex PCR; the TCRdb copy retains only in-frame clones and omits some. This table holds more than 150,000 clones, more than 75% found once. The source material was PBMCs. These receptors were obtained from a man aged 18 to 30 in good health and CMV-seronegative. Each CDR3 is given with its conserved first and last residue. Each record gives: D gene, J gene, clone size, V gene, CDR3 DNA, CDR3 protein. D genes are given only for firm matches. Clone size, where shown, is once, few, many, or a class for clones that have expanded.

TRBD1 TRBJ1-5 once TRBV19 TGTGCCAGTACACCGACAGGGAATCAGCCCCAGCATTTT CASTPTGNQPQHF
NA TRBJ2-6 NA TRBV18 TGTGCCAGCTCACCCCCGGGCTCTGGGGCCAACGTCCTGACTTTC CASSPPGSGANVLTF
NA TRBJ1-5 few TRBV5-8 TGTGCCAGCAGCCCCACTGGCAGGGCCAATCAGCCCCAGCATTTT CASSPTGRANQPQHF
TRBD1 TRBJ1-1 NA TRBV7-2 TGTGCCAGCAGGACGACAGGGGAAATGAACACTGAAGCTTTCTTT CASRTTGEMNTEAFF
NA TRBJ2-2 NA TRBV4-1 TGCGCCAGCAGCCAAGACGACTTGAACACCGGGGAGCTGTTTTTT CASSQDDLNTGELFF
TRBD1 TRBJ2-5 NA TRBV11-3 TGTGCCAGCAGCGATACAGGGGGCATAGGGGAGACCCAGTACTTC CASSDTGGIGETQYF
TRBD1 TRBJ1-5 NA TRBV27 TGTGCCAGCAGTCCCGGACAGGGGGACCAGCCCCAGCATTTT CASSPGQGDQPQHF
TRBD2 TRBJ2-2 NA TRBV5-4 TGTGCCAGCAGCCCGTGGGGACTAGCGGGGGGCCAGAACACCGGGGAGCTGTTTTTT CASSPWGLAGGQNTGELFF
NA TRBJ2-3 NA TRBV7-8 TGTGCCAGCAGCTTCCCTGGCTCCCCTTCCCCAGATACGCAGTATTTT CASSFPGSPSPDTQYF
TRBD2 TRBJ2-5 NA TRBV14 TGTGCCAGCAGCCATCTCTTTCTAGCGGGGGGTCCCAGTCGGTACCAAGAGACCCAGTACTTC CASSHLFLAGGPSRYQETQYF
TRBD2 TRBJ2-1 NA TRBV28 TGTGCCAGCAGCTCAACCCATCAGACTAGCGGGAGCTGGAATGAGCAGTTCTTC CASSSTHQTSGSWNEQFF
TRBD1 TRBJ1-2 NA TRBV20-1 TGCAGTGCTCCAGGGGGCTGGGGCTACACCTTC CSAPGGWGYTF
TRBD1 TRBJ1-1 NA TRBV25-1 TGTGCCAGCAGTTACAGGGGGGACACTGAAGCTTTCTTT CASSYRGDTEAFF
NA TRBJ2-2 NA TRBV5-4 TGTGCCAGCAGCTTGGGGCAACCCTACACCGGGGAGCTGTTTTTT CASSLGQPYTGELFF
NA TRBJ1-3 NA TRBV30 TGTGCCTGGAGTGTGACTTTGGGGCCCGGAAACACCATATATTTT CAWSVTLGPGNTIYF
NA TRBJ2-5 NA TRBV19 TGTGCCAGTAGCACTGCCTTAACCAGGGAGACCCAGTACTTC CASSTALTRETQYF
NA TRBJ1-5 NA TRBV28 TGTGCCAGCAGTCTTTATCAGCCCCAGCATTTT CASSLYQPQHF
NA TRBJ1-2 NA TRBV7-2 TGTGCCAGCGCCACTCGGACAGTCCCTCGAGATGGCTACACCTTC CASATRTVPRDGYTF
NA TRBJ2-1 NA TRBV11-3 TGTGCCAGCAGCTTACCGGGACTTAACAATGAGCAGTTCTTC CASSLPGLNNEQFF
TRBD1 TRBJ1-5 NA TRBV19 TGTGCCAGTGCGGACAGGGCGGGTAATCAGCCCCAGCATTTT CASADRAGNQPQHF
TRBD1 TRBJ1-2 NA TRBV6-5 TGTGCCAGCAGTTCTACAGGGGGAGGGGATGGCTACACCTTC CASSSTGGGDGYTF
NA TRBJ1-5 NA TRBV6-9 TGTGCCAGCAGTTCCGGACTACAACGACAGCCCCAGCATTTT CASSSGLQRQPQHF
TRBD2 TRBJ2-1 NA TRBV2 TGTGCCAGCAGTGAGGCGAGGCTAGCGGGAGGTCAGGAGCAGTTCTTC CASSEARLAGGQEQFF
TRBD1 TRBJ2-3 NA TRBV11-2 TGTGCCAGCGAGGGACAGACTCCTGGGACGCAGTATTTT CASEGQTPGTQYF
TRBD1 TRBJ2-1 NA TRBV14 TGTGCCAGCAGCCAATATGCAGGGGGCTACAATGAGCAGTTCTTC CASSQYAGGYNEQFF
TRBD1 TRBJ1-2 NA TRBV7-9 TGTGCCAGCAGCTTAGTGGGGACAGATGGCTACACCTTC CASSLVGTDGYTF
TRBD2 TRBJ2-1 NA TRBV5-4 TGTGCCAGCAGCCCCGGGACTAGCTTCTATGAGCAGTTCTTC CASSPGTSFYEQFF
TRBD2 TRBJ2-3 NA TRBV11-2 TGTGCCAGCAGCTGGAGCGGGGGGGCCACAGATACGCAGTATTTT CASSWSGGATDTQYF
NA TRBJ2-7 NA TRBV4-1 TGCGCCAGCAGCCAAGAGGCAGGGCCGGGCACCACCTACGAGCAGTACTTC CASSQEAGPGTTYEQYF
NA TRBJ2-5 NA TRBV11-3 TGTGCCAGCAGCCCCGGGGGTGCGGGAAGTCAAGAGACCCAGTACTTC CASSPGGAGSQETQYF
NA TRBJ1-5 NA TRBV5-6 TGTGCCAGCAGCTTGGGCGATCAGCCCCAGCATTTT CASSLGDQPQHF
NA TRBJ1-4 NA TRBV6-1 TGTGCCAGCAGTGAGTGGATAGGGAGTGAAAAACTGTTTTTT CASSEWIGSEKLFF
TRBD1 TRBJ1-2 NA TRBV19 TGTGCCAGTAAGGGACAGGGGGCGCGTAACTATGGCTACACCTTC CASKGQGARNYGYTF
NA TRBJ2-7 NA TRBV18 TGTGCCAGCTCACCAGCAGGGATTGCCTACGAGCAGTACTTC CASSPAGIAYEQYF
TRBD1 TRBJ1-2 NA TRBV19 TGTGCCAGTACCCCGCAGAGGCAGGGGGGCTTCGGCTACACCTTC CASTPQRQGGFGYTF
TRBD1 TRBJ1-1 once TRBV7-9 TGTGCCAGCAGCTTAGGCGGGACAGGGGGGAGCACTGAAGCTTTCTTT CASSLGGTGGSTEAFF
TRBD1 TRBJ1-1 NA TRBV29-1 TGCAGCATCGTCCTTAATACAGGGGTCCTTAACACTGAAGCTTTCTTT CSIVLNTGVLNTEAFF
NA TRBJ1-2 NA TRBV6-5 TGTGCCAGCAGTTTTCCAGGGTATGGCTACACCTTC CASSFPGYGYTF
TRBD1 TRBJ2-3 NA TRBV27 TGTGCCAGCAGTCCGGGGACAGGGGGCTACGATACGCAGTATTTT CASSPGTGGYDTQYF
NA TRBJ2-7 NA TRBV19 TGTGCCAGTAGTATCACCCCCACACGGAGCTACGAGCAGTACTTC CASSITPTRSYEQYF
TRBD1 TRBJ2-2 NA TRBV7-2 TGTGCCAGCAGCTCCCCAGGGGGCGCATCAAAGACCGGGGAGCTGTTTTTT CASSSPGGASKTGELFF
TRBD1 TRBJ1-2 NA TRBV5-7 TGTGCCAGCAGCCCTCAGCCGGAAGGGGGCTGGAAAGGCTACACCTTC CASSPQPEGGWKGYTF
TRBD1 TRBJ1-2 NA TRBV4-2 TGTGCCAGCAGCCAAGAAAGGGGCAGGGGGCTAGAAGGCTACACCTTC CASSQERGRGLEGYTF
TRBD2 TRBJ2-2 few TRBV29-1 TGCAGCGTTGACCTTTTTATTACTAGCGGGGGGGGAGCCGGGGAGCTGTTTTTT CSVDLFITSGGGAGELFF
NA TRBJ2-6 NA TRBV11-2 TGTGCCAGCACTATTAGCGTAGGCCGGGCCAACGTCCTGACTTTC CASTISVGRANVLTF
NA TRBJ2-7 NA TRBV5-1 TGCGCCAGCAGCCCGACGTCGCAGGGTTCCTACGAGCAGTACTTC CASSPTSQGSYEQYF